One sample yielded the 21 T cell receptor beta chains listed below, sequenced in a study of PD-L1 blockade in urothelial cancer. Generated by immunoSEQ multiplex PCR, the TCRdb table keeps only in-frame clones and is missing some. The table lists around 100,000 clones, around 93% of them singletons, with less than 5% in the top ten. The time point here: peripheral blood 6 weeks after treatment start. Here the sequenced sample was PBMCs, taken around atezolizumab (anti-PD-L1) treatment. Receptors were obtained from a man in his 60s with urothelial cancer.

The chain uses TRBV6-5 and TRBJ2-1, with 13 bases lining up with TRBD2. The CDR3 runs to 15 residues. Germline assignment: CDR1 MNHEY and CDR2 SVGAGI. Germline trimming cut 6 bases from V and 3 bases from J; bases unmatched to any gene: 2. DNA for the CDR3: TGTGCCAGCAGCCGGACTAGCGGGGGCTACAATGAGCAGTTCTTC. It codes for CASSRTSGGYNEQFF.

This CDR3 reads CASSQGGGRAGETQYF. In DNA form, the CDR3 reads TGCGCCAGCAGCCAAGGCGGCGGGAGGGCCGGGGAGACCCAGTACTTC. V gene TRBV4-1 combines with J gene TRBJ2-5; 9 bases map to TRBD2. Germline lookup yields CDR1 MGHRA and CDR2 YSYEKL. V lost 1 base to trimming and J lost 5 bases; unmatched junction nucleotides: 8. The CDR3 sequence is 16 residues long.

CDR3 sequence (DNA): TGTGCCACCAGCAGAGGCGGGCAGATGAACACTGAAGCTTTCTTT. Its protein is CATSRGGQMNTEAFF. V and J are TRBV15 and TRBJ1-1; D unclear. This CDR3 has 15 residues. V was pared by 1 base and J by 0 bases, with 9 bases between. Germline V gene sequence: CDR1 LNHNV, CDR2 YYDKDF (reference sequence).

This sequence joins TRBV7-2 and TRBJ2-2; D perhaps matches TRBD1 (6 bases). CDR3 length: 14 amino acids. Germline V CDR1 and CDR2: SGHTA, FQGNSA. V was clipped by 5 bases and J by 5 bases, with 12 bases between them. The DNA of the CDR3 is TGTGCCAGCAGCCTACGGACAGCAACCGGGGAGCTGTTTTTT. It encodes CASSLRTATGELFF.

This chain joins TRBV5-4 and TRBJ2-6; possible D gene TRBD1, 6 bases. The CDR3 length is 15 residues. V gave up 2 bases and J gave up 2 bases, with 8 bases separating them. Germline assignment: CDR1 SGHNT and CDR2 YYREEE (reference sequence). This CDR3 reads CASSLGGAGANVLTF. The CDR3 DNA reads as TGTGCCAGCAGCTTAGGGGGAGCTGGGGCCAACGTCCTGACTTTC.

The chain combines TRBV9 with TRBJ2-7; TRBD2 aligns across 12 bases. The CDR3 covers 16 residues. V shed 0 bases, J shed 6 bases, and the junction held 7 bases outside the gene matches. Per the germline V gene, CDR1 is SGDLS and CDR2 is YYNGEE. CDR3 DNA sequence: TGTGCCAGCAGCGTAGGAACTAGCGGGAGGAGGGTCGAGCAGTACTTC. Translation: CASSVGTSGRRVEQYF.

This chain joins TRBV6-1 and TRBJ2-7; 10 bases match TRBD2. This CDR3 is 14 amino acids long. Germline CDR1 reads MNHNS; CDR2 reads SASEGT. The V segment lost 11 bases and the J segment 6 bases; nucleotides outside the gene matches: 13. The CDR3 sequence is CAGSLSGRAGEQYF. In DNA, the CDR3 is TGTGCCGGGTCCCTCAGCGGGAGGGCTGGCGAGCAGTACTTC.

The chain is built from TRBV5-4 and TRBJ2-5; 8 bases map to TRBD2. Matching the DNA end better, TRBJ2-7 makes the J call doubtful. The CDR3 is 16 residues long. Germline V CDR1 and CDR2: SGHNT, YYREEE (reference sequence). CDR3 sequence reads: CASSLGRGTRYREQYF. As DNA, the CDR3 is TGTGCCAGCAGCTTGGGCCGGGGGACTAGGTATCGCGAGCAGTACTTC.

The genes are TRBV7-8 and TRBJ2-1; TRBD2 matches at 9 bases. Germline V gives CDR1 SGHVS, CDR2 FQNEAQ. The CDR3 has 20 amino acids. Unmatched junction bases numbered 16, after V lost 4 bases and J lost 0 bases. The CDR3 is CASSSPRETSGLSSYNEQFF. The CDR3 DNA reads as TGTGCCAGCAGCTCTCCGCGGGAGACTAGCGGCCTGAGCTCCTACAATGAGCAGTTCTTC.

The rearrangement links TRBV29-1 to TRBJ1-1, with TRBD1 as a possible D gene (5 bases). The V and J ends lost 3 bases and 4 bases respectively, with 9 bases between them. The germline CDR1 and CDR2 sequences are SQVTM and ANQGSEA. CDR3 length: 12 amino acids. CDR3 sequence reads: CSVEQGSTEAFF. CDR3 sequence (DNA): TGCAGCGTTGAGCAGGGCTCCACTGAAGCTTTCTTT.

The gene calls are TRBV7-3 and TRBJ2-1, with 8 bases identical to TRBD2. After removal of 3 bases from V and 6 bases from J, the junction contained 19 bases not matched to a gene. Per germline, CDR1 SGHTA and CDR2 FQGTGA. This CDR3 region has 19 residues. The DNA of the CDR3 is TGTGCCAGCAGCTTTGGTTCCCTTTTAGCGGGGACCCTGGGCAATGAGCAGTTCTTC. Translated: CASSFGSLLAGTLGNEQFF.

Here the CDR3 reads CSVERTGASGANVLTF. In nucleotides, the CDR3 is TGCAGCGTTGAAAGGACAGGGGCATCTGGGGCCAACGTCCTGACTTTC. The chain recombines TRBV29-1 with TRBJ2-6; TRBD1 aligns across 9 bases. J was trimmed by 1 base and V by 2 bases; bases with no gene match: 3. Germline loops: CDR1 SQVTM, CDR2 ANQGSEA. This CDR3 comprises 16 residues.

The table lists this clone with a count of one. The chain joins TRBV4-1 to TRBJ2-1; 7 bases are a match to TRBD2. V trimming: 2 bases; J trimming: 2 bases; junction bases outside the gene matches: 6. The CDR3 totals 16 residues. Germline V gives CDR1 MGHRA, CDR2 YSYEKL. DNA for the CDR3: TGCGCCAGCAGCCAATCACTAGCGCCGACCTACAATGAGCAGTTCTTC. Translation: CASSQSLAPTYNEQFF.

As DNA, the CDR3 is TGCGCCAGCAGCTTGGGATCGGGGGGGGGCTCGAATGAGCAGTTCTTC. It codes for CASSLGSGGGSNEQFF. This chain connects TRBV5-1 to TRBJ2-1, with 8 bases fitting TRBD2. V lost 0 bases, J lost 7 bases, and 9 bases stayed unmatched. There are 16 residues in the CDR3. Germline loops: CDR1 SGHRS, CDR2 YFSETQ.

The chain recombines TRBV5-4 with TRBJ1-1; 9 nucleotides match TRBD1. Germline V gene lookup returns CDR1 SGHNT and CDR2 YYREEE (reference sequence). The CDR3 loop spans 15 amino acids. Trimming took 3 bases from V and 3 from J; bases not matched to a gene: 6. The CDR3, as DNA: TGTGCCAGCAGCTGGGGGACAGGGAGAGACACTGAAGCTTTCTTT. Its translation: CASSWGTGRDTEAFF.

CDR3 coding DNA: TGTGCCAGCAGCTTACAGGGGGTCTATGGCTACACCTTC. This gives the protein CASSLQGVYGYTF. The V gene is TRBV5-4, the J gene TRBJ1-2, with 8 positions matching TRBD1. Germline CDR1 reads SGHNT; CDR2 reads YYREEE (reference sequence). The V gene end was trimmed by 2 bases and the J gene end by 4 bases; junction bases not matched to a gene: 1. The length of the CDR3 is 13 residues.

The chain uses TRBV5-1 and TRBJ2-5, with 12 positions matching TRBD1. The germline CDR1 and CDR2 sequences are SGHRS and YFSETQ. The CDR3 has 16 amino acids. The ends lost 3 bases at V and 5 bases at J; junction bases unmatched: 8. CDR3 region: CASSSPGTGGYETQYF. The DNA of the CDR3 is TGCGCCAGCAGCTCCCCTGGGACAGGGGGCTATGAGACCCAGTACTTC.

This sequence joins TRBV6-1 and TRBJ1-2; D possibly corresponds to TRBD1 (5 bases). The CDR3 runs to 17 residues. V was shortened by 3 bases and J by 4 bases, with 21 bases between the two germline ends. CDR1 MNHNS and CDR2 SASEGT come from the germline V gene. The CDR3 protein is CASSDTLLLGQGYGYTF. CDR3 coding DNA: TGTGCCAGCAGTGACACCCTTCTTCTGGGCCAGGGCTATGGCTACACCTTC.

The chain joins TRBV7-9 to TRBJ2-5; the match to TRBD2 covers 8 bases. This CDR3 has 14 amino acids. Losses at the gene ends were 5 bases for V and 2 bases for J; bases not matched to a gene: 4. Germline CDR1 SEHNR, CDR2 FQNEAQ (reference sequence). The CDR3 DNA follows: TGTGCCAGCAGCCGGAGCGGGGGACAAGAGACCCAGTACTTC. Its translation is CASSRSGGQETQYF.

V gene TRBV19 combines with J gene TRBJ2-7; 10 nucleotides agree with TRBD2. The CDR3 length is 13 residues. Trimming removed 8 bases from V and 3 bases from J; junction bases left unmatched: 4. CDR1 LNHDA and CDR2 SQIVND come from the germline V gene (reference sequence). This chain's CDR3 is CASRRTSGYEQYF. CDR3 coding DNA: TGTGCCAGTCGGAGGACTAGCGGCTACGAGCAGTACTTC. The whole variable domain, filled in from reference TRBV19 and TRBJ2-7, reads DGGITQSPKYLFRKEGQNVTLSCEQNLNHDAMYWYRQDPGQGLRLIYYSQIVNDFQKGDIAEGYSVSREKKESFPLTVTSAQKNPTAFYLCASRRTSGYEQYFGPGTRLTVT.

The chain has TRBV10-3 and TRBJ1-2; 8 nucleotides agree with TRBD1. This CDR3 is built from 14 residues. Germline CDR1 and CDR2: ENHRY and SYGVKD. Trimming took 4 bases from V and 1 from J; bases not matched to a gene: 2. CDR3 amino acids: CAISATGVNYGYTF. The CDR3 coding sequence is TGTGCCATCAGTGCGACAGGGGTTAACTATGGCTACACCTTC.